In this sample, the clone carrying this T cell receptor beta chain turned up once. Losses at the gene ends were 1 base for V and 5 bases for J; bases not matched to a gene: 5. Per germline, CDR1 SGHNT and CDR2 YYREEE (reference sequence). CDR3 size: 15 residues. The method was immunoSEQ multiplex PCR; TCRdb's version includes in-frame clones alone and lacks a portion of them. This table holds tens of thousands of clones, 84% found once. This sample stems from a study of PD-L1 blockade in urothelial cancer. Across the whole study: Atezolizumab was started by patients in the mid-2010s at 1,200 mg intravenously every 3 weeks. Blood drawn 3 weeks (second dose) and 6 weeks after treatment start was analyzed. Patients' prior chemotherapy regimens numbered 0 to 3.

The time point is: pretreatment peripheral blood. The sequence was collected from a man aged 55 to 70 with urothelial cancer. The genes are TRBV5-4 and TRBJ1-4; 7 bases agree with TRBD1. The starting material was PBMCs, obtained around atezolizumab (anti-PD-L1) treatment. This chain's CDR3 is CASSLRQGQNEKLFF. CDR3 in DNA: TGTGCCAGCAGCTTGCGACAGGGACAAAATGAAAAACTGTTTTTT. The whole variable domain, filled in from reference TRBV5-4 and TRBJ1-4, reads ETGVTQSPTHLIKTRGQQVTLRCSSQSGHNTVSWYQQALGQGPQFIFQYYREEENGRGNFPPRFSGLQFPNYSSELNVNALELDDSALYLCASSLRQGQNEKLFFGSGTQLSVL.